What follows describes a single T cell receptor (beta chain). Antigen specificity is unknown. Repertoires were generated with immunoSEQ multiplex PCR, while TCRdb's copy carries only in-frame clones and drops some. Among about 40,000 clones listed, about nine tenths were seen once. These data are taken from a study of T cells in narcolepsy. Study-wide points: Some memory CD4+ repertoires had no autoreactive clone sequences. Reportedly, autoreactive clonotypes were serially detected in patients' blood but not controls'.

Germline V gives CDR1 SGHNT, CDR2 YYREEE (reference sequence). CDR3 length: 13 residues. V was clipped by 4 bases and J by 2 bases, with 9 bases between them. The chain uses TRBV5-4 and TRBJ1-2; D gene ambiguous. This TCR came from a human donor with narcolepsy. Sequencing input: CD45RA- memory CD4+ T cells from PBMCs. The CDR3 nucleotides read TGTGCCAGCAGCGTGGACCGAAACTATGGCTACACCTTC. Translating gives CASSVDRNYGYTF. Using reference TRBV5-4 and TRBJ1-2 for the parts outside the CDR3, the full variable domain is ETGVTQSPTHLIKTRGQQVTLRCSSQSGHNTVSWYQQALGQGPQFIFQYYREEENGRGNFPPRFSGLQFPNYSSELNVNALELDDSALYLCASSVDRNYGYTFGSGTRLTVV.